This entry lists 26 T cell receptor beta chains sequenced from one sample in a study of cytomegalovirus exposure and HLA in healthy donors. PCR was performed using 60 Vbeta and 13 Jbeta primers. TCRdb's copy holds only in-frame clones and misses some; the assay was immunoSEQ multiplex PCR. This sample has roughly 180,000 clones, with roughly four fifths found just once. The sample taken for sequencing was PBMCs. The origin of the receptors is a man younger than 35 in good health and CMV-seronegative.

The rearrangement uses TRBV30 and TRBJ2-5; the D gene is possibly TRBD1 (6 bases). The J call could be wrong; TRBJ2-7 is a better fit for the DNA end. The germline V gene encodes CDR1 GTSNPN and CDR2 SVGIG (reference sequence). CDR3 size: 15 residues. DNA for the CDR3: TGTGCCTGGAGTGTATTTACAGGGAGATCCTACGAGCAGTACTTC. This translates into CAWSVFTGRSYEQYF.

V and J are TRBV7-9 and TRBJ1-4, with D tentatively TRBD1 (6 bases). The CDR3 totals 14 residues. In germline, CDR1 is SEHNR, CDR2 FQNEAQ (reference sequence). V lost 7 bases to trimming and J lost 4 bases, with 13 bases between them. This CDR3 is CASKKDSLNEKLFF. For the CDR3, the DNA is TGTGCCAGCAAAAAGGACAGCCTTAATGAAAAACTGTTTTTT. Full variable domain (remainder filled in from reference TRBV7-9 and TRBJ1-4): DTGVSQNPRHKITKRGQNVTFRCDPISEHNRLYWYRQTLGQGPEFLTYFQNEAQLEKSRLLSDRFSAERPKGSFSTLEIQRTEQGDSAMYLCASKKDSLNEKLFFGSGTQLSVL.

CDR3 in DNA: TGTGCCAGCAGCGCAAAAGGGGGGCAGGGGGCCACCGGGGAGCTGTTTTTT. Protein sequence: CASSAKGGQGATGELFF. The chain has TRBV9 and TRBJ2-2; 8 bases align to TRBD1. There are 17 residues in the CDR3. In germline, CDR1 is SGDLS, CDR2 YYNGEE. V trimming: 3 bases; J trimming: 4 bases; junction bases outside the gene matches: 11.

The chain combines TRBV28 with TRBJ2-1; perhaps TRBD2 as D (5 bases). V lost 6 bases and J lost 0, with 18 bases in between. This CDR3 is built from 17 residues. Germline CDR1 is MDHEN and CDR2 is SYDVKM. The CDR3 protein is CASRPPSGRSSYNEQFF. CDR3 in DNA: TGTGCCAGCAGACCTCCAAGCGGTCGGAGCTCCTACAATGAGCAGTTCTTC.

V is TRBV5-1 and J is TRBJ1-4, with a weak D call TRBD1 (5 bases). V was trimmed by 2 bases and J by 5 bases, leaving 16 bases between them. The CDR3 is made up of 16 amino acids. Germline values: CDR1 SGHRS, CDR2 YFSETQ. Here the CDR3 DNA reads TGCGCCAGCAGCTTCTCCCTGACAGTCGCGAATGAAAAACTGTTTTTT. Protein: CASSFSLTVANEKLFF.

This clone was observed a handful of times. CDR3 sequence (DNA): TGTGCCACCAGCCCGGAGGTTTTTATGAGCAATCAGCCCCAGCATTTT. Protein sequence: CATSPEVFMSNQPQHF. This sequence joins TRBV15 and TRBJ1-5, with unresolved D. The V gene's germline CDR1 is LNHNV and CDR2 YYDKDF (reference sequence). This CDR3 is 16 amino acids long. The V end was cut by 5 bases, the J end by 1 base, with 15 bases between.

V is TRBV19 and J is TRBJ1-1, with a possible D match to TRBD1 (6 bases). This CDR3 spans 14 amino acids. The germline V gene has CDR1 LNHDA and CDR2 SQIVND (reference sequence). V lost 5 bases, J lost 1 base, and 11 bases lay in between. The CDR3 DNA follows: TGTGCCAGTAGTGTCCAGGGGTCGAACACTGAAGCTTTCTTT. This sequence encodes CASSVQGSNTEAFF. Based on the CDR3 plus reference TRBV19 and TRBJ1-1, the full variable domain is DGGITQSPKYLFRKEGQNVTLSCEQNLNHDAMYWYRQDPGQGLRLIYYSQIVNDFQKGDIAEGYSVSREKKESFPLTVTSAQKNPTAFYLCASSVQGSNTEAFFGQGTRLTVV.

The genes are TRBV18 and TRBJ2-3; 10 nucleotides line up with TRBD2. Unmatched junction bases numbered 15, after V lost 4 bases and J lost 5 bases. Per germline, CDR1 KGHSH and CDR2 LQKENI. This CDR3 is 18 amino acids long. Here the CDR3 DNA reads TGTGCCAGCTCACGCAATGGGGCTAGCGGGAGAGCCGGAGATACGCAGTATTTT. Amino acid sequence: CASSRNGASGRAGDTQYF. Complete variable domain (other parts from reference TRBV18 and TRBJ2-3): NAGVMQNPRHLVRRRGQEARLRCSPMKGHSHVYWYRQLPEEGLKFMVYLQKENIIDESGMPKERFSAEFPKEGPSILRIQQVVRGDSAAYFCASSRNGASGRAGDTQYFGPGTRLTVL.

The chain recombines TRBV18 with TRBJ1-4; D unresolved. The V end lost 2 bases, the J end lost 3 bases, and 4 bases lay between the germline ends. Germline assignment: CDR1 KGHSH and CDR2 LQKENI. This CDR3 comprises 13 residues. For the CDR3, the DNA is TGTGCCAGCTCACCATTAGCTAATGAAAAACTGTTTTTT. Protein sequence: CASSPLANEKLFF.

This clone was counted only a few times. The chain links TRBV5-1 to TRBJ2-5; 8 nucleotides align to TRBD2. Looked up from germline, CDR1 is SGHRS and CDR2 is YFSETQ. V dropped 2 bases and J dropped 5; count of bases not matched to a gene: 11. This CDR3 has 16 residues. The CDR3 nucleotides read TGCGCCAGCAGCTTAGCGGGGGCGATGGCTTTGGAGACCCAGTACTTC. It translates to CASSLAGAMALETQYF.

This clone has just a few counts. The chain recombines TRBV6-5 with TRBJ2-7, with D tentatively TRBD1 (6 bases). V was cut by 7 bases and J by 2 bases, with 15 bases left in between. The CDR3 extends over 14 amino acids. The germline V gene encodes CDR1 MNHEY and CDR2 SVGAGI. Written as DNA, the CDR3 is TGTGCCAGCAACGACGTGGGGGACACCTACGAGCAGTACTTC. It is translated as CASNDVGDTYEQYF.

V is TRBV15 and J is TRBJ2-7; 8 bases match TRBD1. This CDR3 contains 13 residues. Per germline, CDR1 LNHNV and CDR2 YYDKDF (reference sequence). V lost 4 bases and J lost 7; bases outside the gene matches: 6. In nucleotides, the CDR3 is TGTGCCACCAGCATAGGACAGGGTTTGGAGCAGTACTTC. This encodes CATSIGQGLEQYF.

V usage is TRBV18 and J usage is TRBJ2-2; 7 nucleotides agree with TRBD1. The V segment lost 1 base and the J segment 1 base; nucleotides outside the gene matches: 6. This CDR3 is built from 17 residues. The germline V gene has CDR1 KGHSH and CDR2 LQKENI. CDR3 loop: CASSPLGGAKNTGELFF. The CDR3 DNA reads TGTGCCAGCTCACCACTAGGGGGCGCCAAGAACACCGGGGAGCTGTTTTTT.

The chain joins TRBV5-1 to TRBJ2-3, with TRBD2 identical over 7 bases. V lost 5 bases to trimming and J lost 4 bases; unmatched junction nucleotides: 13. CDR3 size: 16 residues. CDR1 and CDR2 (germline): SGHRS, YFSETQ. CDR3: CASSLVGGGRSDTQYF. In DNA, the CDR3 is TGCGCCAGCAGTCTTGTGGGGGGAGGGCGCTCAGATACGCAGTATTTT.

This clone was recorded only once. The gene calls are TRBV6-5 and TRBJ1-1, with a possible D match to TRBD1 (5 bases). Per germline, CDR1 MNHEY and CDR2 SVGAGI. The CDR3 loop spans 16 amino acids. V was shortened by 0 bases and J by 4 bases, with 15 bases between the two germline ends. The CDR3 loop is CASSYSIMQGGTEAFF. The CDR3 DNA sequence: TGTGCCAGCAGTTACTCGATCATGCAGGGCGGCACTGAAGCTTTCTTT.

This clone was seen just once. The chain links TRBV27 to TRBJ1-1, with D possibly TRBD1 on 5 matching bases. This CDR3 is 14 amino acids long. Germline CDR1 MNHEY, CDR2 SMNVEV (reference sequence). The ends were cut back, 6 bases at V and 0 bases at J, with 11 bases in the middle. CDR3 amino acids: CASRGRGMNTEAFF. The CDR3 DNA reads as TGTGCCAGCAGAGGAAGGGGTATGAACACTGAAGCTTTCTTT.

This clone was seen once. V usage is TRBV27 and J usage is TRBJ2-5; D is possibly TRBD1 (5 bases). Deletions cut 4 bases from V and 5 bases from J, with 14 bases between. Per the germline V gene, CDR1 is MNHEY and CDR2 is SMNVEV (reference sequence). The CDR3 is 14 amino acids. The CDR3, as DNA: TGTGCCAGCAGTTCAGGGCTTGGGTGGGAGACCCAGTACTTC. This encodes CASSSGLGWETQYF.

The CDR3 region is CAISDWEVGTEAFF. CDR3 in DNA: TGTGCCATCAGTGATTGGGAGGTGGGCACTGAAGCTTTCTTT. V usage is TRBV10-3 and J usage is TRBJ1-1, with D unresolved. The CDR3 has 14 amino acids. The germline CDR1 and CDR2 sequences are ENHRY and SYGVKD. V was shortened by 3 bases and J by 4 bases, with 12 bases between the two germline ends.

This sequence joins TRBV6-1 and TRBJ2-7; D not resolved. V lost 11 bases and J 0 bases, leaving 14 bases between the germline ends. This CDR3 is 13 amino acids long. Germline CDR1 is MNHNS and CDR2 is SASEGT. This CDR3 reads CAGRTGGSYEQYF. As DNA, the CDR3 is TGTGCCGGTCGCACCGGCGGCTCCTACGAGCAGTACTTC.

The chain links TRBV27 to TRBJ1-1; 7 bases agree with TRBD1. V dropped 2 bases and J dropped 4; count of bases not matched to a gene: 7. Germline V lookup: CDR1 MNHEY, CDR2 SMNVEV (reference sequence). There are 15 residues in the CDR3. CDR3 coding DNA: TGTGCCAGCAGTTTAAGCACAGGGGCAACCACTGAAGCTTTCTTT. This sequence encodes CASSLSTGATTEAFF.

This chain connects TRBV28 to TRBJ1-5, with TRBD1 matching 7 bases. V shed 6 bases, J shed 2 bases, and the junction held 16 bases outside the gene matches. The CDR3 totals 18 residues. Germline V gene data show CDR1 as MDHEN and CDR2 as SYDVKM. CDR3 DNA: TGTGCCAGCAGACCTTTCTGGGGACAGCCTATACGCAATCAGCCCCAGCATTTT. Encoded protein: CASRPFWGQPIRNQPQHF. The full variable domain, rest sourced from reference TRBV28 and TRBJ1-5, is DVKVTQSSRYLVKRTGEKVFLECVQDMDHENMFWYRQDPGLGLRLIYFSYDVKMKEKGDIPEGYSVSREKKERFSLILESASTNQTSMYLCASRPFWGQPIRNQPQHFGDGTRLSIL.

This clone came up once. This chain links TRBV2 with TRBJ2-1; 15 bases are a match to TRBD2. Germline V gene lookup returns CDR1 SNHLY and CDR2 FYNNEI. The CDR3 has 14 residues. The ends lost 7 bases at V and 7 bases at J; junction bases unmatched: 2. CDR3 nucleotides: TGTGCCAGCAATGGACTAGCGGGGGGGAATGAGCAGTTCTTC. Translated: CASNGLAGGNEQFF. The complete variable domain, with remaining parts taken from reference TRBV2 and TRBJ2-1, reads EPEVTQTPSHQVTQMGQEVILRCVPISNHLYFYWYRQILGQKVEFLVSFYNNEISEKSEIFDDQFSVERPDGSNFTLKIRSTKLEDSAMYFCASNGLAGGNEQFFGPGTRLTVL.

Here the CDR3 DNA reads TGTGCCAGCAGTTACTCGAGGTTAGGGGCCAACGTCCTGACTTTC. Translated: CASSYSRLGANVLTF. This rearrangement joins TRBV6-6 to TRBJ2-6; no clear D. Trimming took 0 bases from V and 4 from J, leaving 7 bases between them. Germline V gene lookup returns CDR1 MNHNY and CDR2 SVGAGI (reference sequence). The CDR3 spans 15 residues.

In this sample, this clone turned up a few times. The J gene is TRBJ2-7, the V gene TRBV5-1, with 8 bases lining up with TRBD1. J gave up 0 bases and V 2 bases, and 4 bases lay outside the gene matches. The CDR3 is 15 residues long. Germline V gene data show CDR1 as SGHRS and CDR2 as YFSETQ. The CDR3 sequence is CASSLTGGLSYEQYF. The CDR3 DNA reads as TGCGCCAGCAGCTTAACAGGGGGACTCTCCTACGAGCAGTACTTC.

The chain employs TRBV2 and TRBJ1-2, with D maybe TRBD1 (5 bases). The length of the CDR3 is 15 residues. Trimming pared 2 bases from V and 4 bases from J, leaving 14 bases between. Germline CDR1 is SNHLY and CDR2 is FYNNEI. The CDR3 sequence is CASSESTARGYGYTF. DNA for the CDR3: TGTGCCAGCAGTGAATCGACAGCGCGGGGCTATGGCTACACCTTC. Full variable domain (rest looked up from reference TRBV2 and TRBJ1-2): EPEVTQTPSHQVTQMGQEVILRCVPISNHLYFYWYRQILGQKVEFLVSFYNNEISEKSEIFDDQFSVERPDGSNFTLKIRSTKLEDSAMYFCASSESTARGYGYTFGSGTRLTVV.

V gene TRBV5-1 combines with J gene TRBJ1-4; 9 bases fit TRBD1. The CDR3 extends over 13 amino acids. The germline CDR1 and CDR2 sequences are SGHRS and YFSETQ. V was clipped by 3 bases and J by 11 bases; unmatched bases: 5. CDR3 DNA: TGCGCCAGCAGCTCCGGACAGGGGCTTAAACTGTTTTTT. Protein: CASSSGQGLKLFF.